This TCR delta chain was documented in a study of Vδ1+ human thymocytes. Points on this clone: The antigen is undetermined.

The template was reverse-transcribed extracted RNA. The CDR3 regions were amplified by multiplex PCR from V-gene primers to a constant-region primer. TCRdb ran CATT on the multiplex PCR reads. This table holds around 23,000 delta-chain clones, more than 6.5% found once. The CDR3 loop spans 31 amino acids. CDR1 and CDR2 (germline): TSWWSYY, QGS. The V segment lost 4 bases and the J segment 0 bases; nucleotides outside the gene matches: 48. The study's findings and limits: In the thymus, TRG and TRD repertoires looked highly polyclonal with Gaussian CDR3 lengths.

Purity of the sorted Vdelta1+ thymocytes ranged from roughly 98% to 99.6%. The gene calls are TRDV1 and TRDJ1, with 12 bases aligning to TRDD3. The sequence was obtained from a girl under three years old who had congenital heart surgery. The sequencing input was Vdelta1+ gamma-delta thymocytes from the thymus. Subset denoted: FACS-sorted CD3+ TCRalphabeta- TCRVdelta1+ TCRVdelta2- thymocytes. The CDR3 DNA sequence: TGTGCTCTTGGGGCCGGGTTCGCTCCCCCCACGCGGCTCCGTACTGGGGGATACAACGGGAACGCCTCACTTTACACCGATAAACTCATCTTT. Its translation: CALGAGFAPPTRLRTGGYNGNASLYTDKLIF.